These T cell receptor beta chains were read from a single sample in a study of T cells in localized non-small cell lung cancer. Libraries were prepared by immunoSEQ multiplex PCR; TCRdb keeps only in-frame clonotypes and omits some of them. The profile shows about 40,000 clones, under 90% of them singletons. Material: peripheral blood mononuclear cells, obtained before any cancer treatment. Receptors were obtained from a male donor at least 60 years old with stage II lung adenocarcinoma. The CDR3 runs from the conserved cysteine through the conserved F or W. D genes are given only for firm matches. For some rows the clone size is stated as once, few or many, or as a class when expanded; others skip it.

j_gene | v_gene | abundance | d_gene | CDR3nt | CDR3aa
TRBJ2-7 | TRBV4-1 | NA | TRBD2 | TGCGCCAGCAGCCGCGTAGCGGGGCCCTACGAGCAGTACTTC | CASSRVAGPYEQYF
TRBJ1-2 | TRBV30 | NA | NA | TGTGCCTGGAGTGTATCGGGTATGGGCTACACCTTC | CAWSVSGMGYTF
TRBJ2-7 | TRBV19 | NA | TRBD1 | TGTGCCAGTATCGACAGGGAAAAATCCTACGAGCAGTACTTC | CASIDREKSYEQYF
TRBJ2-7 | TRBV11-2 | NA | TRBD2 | TGTGCCAGCAGCTTAGGGACTAGCTTCTACGAGCAGTACTTC | CASSLGTSFYEQYF
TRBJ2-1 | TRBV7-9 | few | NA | TGTGCCAGCAGCTGGGCATTAGGGGGAGGGCCCCATGAGCAGTTCTTC | CASSWALGGGPHEQFF
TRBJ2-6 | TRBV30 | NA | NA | TGTGCCTTCCAGCGGGCTGGGGCCAACGTCCTGACTTTC | CAFQRAGANVLTF
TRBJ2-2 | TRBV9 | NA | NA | TGTGCCAGCAGACCGGGACTCGTTGTCTCGGGGGAGCTGTTTTTT | CASRPGLVVSGELFF
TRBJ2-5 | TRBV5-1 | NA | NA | TGCGCCAGCAGCTTAACGCCCAGAGAGACCCAGTACTTC | CASSLTPRETQYF
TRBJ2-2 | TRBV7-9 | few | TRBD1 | TGTGTCCCAGGGGGACAGGGATACACCGGGGAGCTGTTTTTT | CVPGGQGYTGELFF
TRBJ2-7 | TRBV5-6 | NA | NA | TGTGCCAGCAGCTTAGGCGGTCCCTACGAGCAGTACTTC | CASSLGGPYEQYF
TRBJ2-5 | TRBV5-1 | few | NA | TGCGCCAGCAGCTTAAGGTCTAGCGCCCAAGAGACCCAGTACTTC | CASSLRSSAQETQYF
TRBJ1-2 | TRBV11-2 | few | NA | TGTGCCAGCAGCTTATCTGGGGCAGACTATGGCTACACCTTC | CASSLSGADYGYTF
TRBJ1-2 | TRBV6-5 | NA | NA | TGTGCCAGCAATCGGTTCCTCGGGGCCGGATATGGCTACACCTTC | CASNRFLGAGYGYTF
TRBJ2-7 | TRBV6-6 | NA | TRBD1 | TGTGCCAGCAGTTCCCGGGACAGGGGAACTTACGAGCAGTACTTC | CASSSRDRGTYEQYF
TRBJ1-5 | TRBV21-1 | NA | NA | TGTGCCAGCAGGTGGGATGGGAGCAATCAGCCCCAGCATTTT | CASRWDGSNQPQHF
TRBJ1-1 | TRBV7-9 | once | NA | TGTGCCAGCAGCTTAGGAGGTACAGGGAGTTGGGTCTTT | CASSLGGTGSWVF
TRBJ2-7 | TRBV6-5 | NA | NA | TGTGCCAGCAGTTACTCGAGTCAGGGCTTCGAGCAGTACTTC | CASSYSSQGFEQYF
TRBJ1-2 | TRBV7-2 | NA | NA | TGTGCCAGCAGCTTAGGGACCATGGGAGGCTACACCTTC | CASSLGTMGGYTF
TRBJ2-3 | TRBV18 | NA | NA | TGTGCCAGCTCAATCAGCACAGATACGCAGTATTTT | CASSISTDTQYF
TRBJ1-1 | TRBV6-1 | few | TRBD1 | TGTGCCAGCAGTGGACAGGGATCCATCACTGAAGCTTTCTTT | CASSGQGSITEAFF
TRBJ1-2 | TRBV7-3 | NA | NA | TGTGCCAGCAGCTTGTCAGGGTCAGCTAACTATGGCTACACCTTC | CASSLSGSANYGYTF
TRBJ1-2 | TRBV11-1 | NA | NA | TGTGCCAGCAGCTTAGATCCGGTCGCTTATGGCTACACCTTC | CASSLDPVAYGYTF
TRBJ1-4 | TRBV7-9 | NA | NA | TGTGCCAGCAGTTCCCCCTTTCGGGAAAAACTGTTTTTT | CASSSPFREKLFF
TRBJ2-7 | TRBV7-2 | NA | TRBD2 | TGTGCCAGCAGCTTAGCCGGGACTAGCGGTTCCGCCTACGAGCAGTACTTC | CASSLAGTSGSAYEQYF
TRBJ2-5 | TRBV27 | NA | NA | TGTGCCAGCAGTCGGGGAAGGGGTGAGACCCAGTACTTC | CASSRGRGETQYF
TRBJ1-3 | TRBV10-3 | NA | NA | TGTGCCTCAACCGGGACCCTGGGAAACACCATATATTTT | CASTGTLGNTIYF
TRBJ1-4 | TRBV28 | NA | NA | TGTGCCAGCAGTTCTCCCTGGGGGGGGTATGGGACTGAAAAACTGTTTTTT | CASSSPWGGYGTEKLFF
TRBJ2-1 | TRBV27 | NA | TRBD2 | TGTGCCACTACTCGACTAGCGGGAGGCAGGGGTAGTGAGCAGTTCTTC | CATTRLAGGRGSEQFF
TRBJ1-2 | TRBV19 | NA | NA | TGTGCCAGTTCTAGGGGAACTACTAACTATGGCTACACCTTC | CASSRGTTNYGYTF
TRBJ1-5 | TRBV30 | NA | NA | TGTGCCTGGAGGAGGGGGGGACAAAGTGGCAATCAGCCCCAGCATTTT | CAWRRGGQSGNQPQHF
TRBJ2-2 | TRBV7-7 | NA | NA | TGTGCCAGCAGCTTAAGAGGCACCGGGGAGCTGTTTTTT | CASSLRGTGELFF
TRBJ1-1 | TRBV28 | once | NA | TGTGCCAGCAGTGCCCAGGGAATTAACACTGAAGCTTTCTTT | CASSAQGINTEAFF
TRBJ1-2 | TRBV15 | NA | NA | TGTGCCACCAGCCCGCCCGGGACGCCCCGGTCTTATGGCTACACCTTC | CATSPPGTPRSYGYTF
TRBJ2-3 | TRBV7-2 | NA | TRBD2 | TGTGCCAGCAGCTTGGGACTAGCGGGGCAAGATACGCAGTATTTT | CASSLGLAGQDTQYF
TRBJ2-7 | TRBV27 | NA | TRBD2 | TGTGCCAGCAGGCGGGACTATAGCTCCTACGAGCAGTACTTC | CASRRDYSSYEQYF
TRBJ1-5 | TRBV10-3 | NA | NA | TGTGCCATCAGCCCCGATGGCTTCAATCAGCCCCAGCATTTT | CAISPDGFNQPQHF
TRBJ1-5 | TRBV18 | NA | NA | TGTGCCAGCTCACCACAAAGTGATCAGCCCCAGCATTTT | CASSPQSDQPQHF
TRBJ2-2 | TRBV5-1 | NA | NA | TGCGCCAGCAGCTTAGGGGGGAACACCGGGGAGCTGTTTTTT | CASSLGGNTGELFF
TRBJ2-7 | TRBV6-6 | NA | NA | TGTGCCAGCATGGTCCCCGGGAACTCCTACGAGCAGTACTTC | CASMVPGNSYEQYF
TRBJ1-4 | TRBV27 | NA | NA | TGTGCCAGCTCCCGGAGAGCTGGTGAAAAACTGTTTTTT | CASSRRAGEKLFF
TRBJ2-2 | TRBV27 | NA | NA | TGTGCCAGCAGTTTTTTGGCCGGTTGGTCCGGGGAGCTGTTTTTT | CASSFLAGWSGELFF
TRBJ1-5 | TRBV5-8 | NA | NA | TGTGCCAGCAGCTTGGGGGAGTGGCAGGGAAGGCAGCCCCAGCATTTT | CASSLGEWQGRQPQHF
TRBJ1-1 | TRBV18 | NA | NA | TGTGCCAGCTCACCAAATCAGGGCGGAAACACTGAAGCTTTCTTT | CASSPNQGGNTEAFF
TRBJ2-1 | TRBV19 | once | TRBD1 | TGTGCCAGTAGTCATCGCAGGACAGGGGGAGGGAATGAGCAGTTCTTC | CASSHRRTGGGNEQFF
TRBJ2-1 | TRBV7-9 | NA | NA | TGTGCCAGCACAAAGTACAATGAGCAGTTCTTC | CASTKYNEQFF
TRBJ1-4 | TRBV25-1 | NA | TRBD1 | TGTGCCAGCAGTGAAACAGGGGTTCATGAAAAACTGTTTTTT | CASSETGVHEKLFF
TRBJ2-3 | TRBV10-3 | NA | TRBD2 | TGTGCCATCAGGACTAGCGACCAAGGGGATACGCAGTATTTT | CAIRTSDQGDTQYF
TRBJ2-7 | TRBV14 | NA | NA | TGTGCCAGCAGCCAAACCGATTATCAGGGGACCTCCTACGAGCAGTACTTC | CASSQTDYQGTSYEQYF
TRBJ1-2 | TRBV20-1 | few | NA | TGCAGTGCAACTAACTATGGCTACACCTTC | CSATNYGYTF
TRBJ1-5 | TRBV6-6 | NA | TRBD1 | TGTGCCAGCAGTTTTACGACAGGGGGCAATCAGCCCCAGCATTTT | CASSFTTGGNQPQHF
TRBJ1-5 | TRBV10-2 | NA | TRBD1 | TGCGCCAGCAGTGGGGGACAGGGGGTCAGTCAGCCCCAGCATTTT | CASSGGQGVSQPQHF
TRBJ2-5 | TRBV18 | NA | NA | TGTGCCAGCTCACCCCCCGGGATGTCGGGGGAGACCCAGTACTTC | CASSPPGMSGETQYF
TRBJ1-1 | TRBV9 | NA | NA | TGTGCCAGCAGCCCTCCATGGGGGCTGAACACTGAAGCTTTCTTT | CASSPPWGLNTEAFF
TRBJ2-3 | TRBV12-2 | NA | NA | TGTGCAAGTCGCTTAGCGAAAGGACTAGCGGGAGAATCAGATACGCAGTATTTT | CASRLAKGLAGESDTQYF
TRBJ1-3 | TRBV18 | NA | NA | TGTGCCAGCTCACCACCAATTAGCTCTGGAAACACCATATATTTT | CASSPPISSGNTIYF
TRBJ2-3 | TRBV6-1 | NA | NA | TGTGCCAGCAGTGGTGGTCCTTCGCAGTATTTT | CASSGGPSQYF
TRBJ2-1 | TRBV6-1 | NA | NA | TGTGCCAGCAGTGTGGCCAATGAGCAGTTCTTC | CASSVANEQFF
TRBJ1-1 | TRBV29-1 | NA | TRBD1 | TGCAGCGTAGACGGCGGGACAGGGGCGTGGGACACTGAAGCTTTCTTT | CSVDGGTGAWDTEAFF
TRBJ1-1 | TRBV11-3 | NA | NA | TGTGCCAGTGCTCAGGGAGGGGCCGAAGGGGCTTTCTTT | CASAQGGAEGAFF